This T cell receptor (beta chain) was sequenced in a study of T-cell reconstitution after alpha-beta-depleted transplantation in children. Notes on the study in general: T-cell numbers and diversity, one year after transplant, stemmed largely from T cells that were newly produced. Expanded clones from the graft, numbering several hundred, reportedly supplied alpha-beta T cells about two months after transplant. Surviving recipient T cells and thymic progenitors underlay high day-60 TCRbeta diversity in some patients.

The CDR3 is made up of 16 amino acids. Germline V gene lookup returns CDR1 DFQATT and CDR2 SNEGSKA (reference sequence). V gave up 1 base and J gave up 3 bases; unmatched junction bases: 9. Unique molecular identifiers tagged the TCRbeta library. Using its own MiXCR run on the PCR reads, TCRdb lists one record per CDR3 protein. The table includes around 500,000 distinct CDR3 sequences, about 21% detected once. This clonotype was picked up many times. What it recognizes is unknown. This receptor was identified in a boy in the first two years of life who had a stem cell transplant for acute myeloid leukemia, so the T cells may come from the graft donor. Sequenced here: PBMCs, mostly from graft donor cells, sampled 360 days after TCRalphabeta/CD19-depleted stem cell transplant. The chain is built from TRBV20-1 and TRBJ1-2, with TRBD1 identical over 9 bases. The CDR3 nucleotides read TGCAGTGCTAGAGGAGTGGGGACAGGGCTATACTATGGCTACACCTTC. The encoded protein is CSARGVGTGLYYGYTF.